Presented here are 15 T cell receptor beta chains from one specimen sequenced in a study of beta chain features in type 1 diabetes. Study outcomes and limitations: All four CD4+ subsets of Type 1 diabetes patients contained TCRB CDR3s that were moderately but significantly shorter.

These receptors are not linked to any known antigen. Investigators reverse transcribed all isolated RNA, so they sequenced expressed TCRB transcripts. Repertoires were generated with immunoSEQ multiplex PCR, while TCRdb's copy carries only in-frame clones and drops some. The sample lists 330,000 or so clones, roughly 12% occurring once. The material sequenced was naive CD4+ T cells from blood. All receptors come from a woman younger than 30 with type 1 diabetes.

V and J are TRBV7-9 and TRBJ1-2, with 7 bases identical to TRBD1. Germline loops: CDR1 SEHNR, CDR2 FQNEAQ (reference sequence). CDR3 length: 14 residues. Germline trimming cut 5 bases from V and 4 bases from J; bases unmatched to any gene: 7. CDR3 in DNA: TGTGCCAGCAGCCCCGACAGGGTGTCCTATGGCTACACCTTC. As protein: CASSPDRVSYGYTF. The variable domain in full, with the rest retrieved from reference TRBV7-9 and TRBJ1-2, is DTGVSQNPRHKITKRGQNVTFRCDPISEHNRLYWYRQTLGQGPEFLTYFQNEAQLEKSRLLSDRFSAERPKGSFSTLEIQRTEQGDSAMYLCASSPDRVSYGYTFGSGTRLTVV.

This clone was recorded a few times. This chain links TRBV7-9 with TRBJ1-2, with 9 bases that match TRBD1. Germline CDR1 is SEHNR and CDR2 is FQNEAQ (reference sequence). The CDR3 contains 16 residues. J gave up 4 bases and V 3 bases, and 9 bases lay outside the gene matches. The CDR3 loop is CASSFRPGQGTYGYTF. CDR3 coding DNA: TGTGCCAGCAGCTTTCGTCCGGGACAGGGAACCTATGGCTACACCTTC.

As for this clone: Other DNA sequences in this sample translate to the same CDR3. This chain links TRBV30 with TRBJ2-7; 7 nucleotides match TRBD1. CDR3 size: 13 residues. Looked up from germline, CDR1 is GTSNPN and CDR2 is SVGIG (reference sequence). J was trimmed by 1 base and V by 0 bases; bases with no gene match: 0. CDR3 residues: CAWSVQGSYEQYF. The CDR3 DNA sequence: TGTGCCTGGAGTGTACAGGGGTCCTACGAGCAGTACTTC.

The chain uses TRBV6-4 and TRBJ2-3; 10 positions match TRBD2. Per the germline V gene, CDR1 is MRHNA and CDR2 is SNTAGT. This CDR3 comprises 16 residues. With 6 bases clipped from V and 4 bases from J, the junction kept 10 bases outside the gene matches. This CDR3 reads CASRIAGGIFPDTQYF. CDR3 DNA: TGTGCCAGCAGAATAGCGGGAGGCATTTTCCCAGATACGCAGTATTTT.

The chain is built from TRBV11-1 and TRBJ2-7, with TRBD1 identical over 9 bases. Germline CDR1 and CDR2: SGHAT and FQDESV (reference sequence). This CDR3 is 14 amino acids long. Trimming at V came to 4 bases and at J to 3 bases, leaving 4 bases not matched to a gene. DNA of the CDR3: TGTGCCAGCAGCTCACCGGGACAGGGCTACGAGCAGTACTTC. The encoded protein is CASSSPGQGYEQYF.

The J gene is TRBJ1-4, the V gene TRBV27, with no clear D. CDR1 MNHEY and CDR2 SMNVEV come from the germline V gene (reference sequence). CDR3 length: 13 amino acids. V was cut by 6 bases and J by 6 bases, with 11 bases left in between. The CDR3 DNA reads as TGTGCCAGCAGGGACTTTGGGGATGAAAAACTGTTTTTT. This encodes CASRDFGDEKLFF.

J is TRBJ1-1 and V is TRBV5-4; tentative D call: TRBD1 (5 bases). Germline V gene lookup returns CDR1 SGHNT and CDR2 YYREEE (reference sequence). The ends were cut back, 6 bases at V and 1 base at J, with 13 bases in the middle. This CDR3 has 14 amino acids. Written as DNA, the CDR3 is TGTGCCAGCAAATTCGGCAGGGCGAACACTGAAGCTTTCTTT. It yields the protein CASKFGRANTEAFF. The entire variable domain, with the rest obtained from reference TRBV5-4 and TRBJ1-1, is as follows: ETGVTQSPTHLIKTRGQQVTLRCSSQSGHNTVSWYQQALGQGPQFIFQYYREEENGRGNFPPRFSGLQFPNYSSELNVNALELDDSALYLCASKFGRANTEAFFGQGTRLTVV.

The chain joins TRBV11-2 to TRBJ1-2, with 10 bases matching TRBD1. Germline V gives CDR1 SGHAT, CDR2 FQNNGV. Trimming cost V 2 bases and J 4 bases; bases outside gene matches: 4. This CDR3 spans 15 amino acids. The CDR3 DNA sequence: TGTGCCAGCAGCTTAACGGACAGGGGGACCTATGGCTACACCTTC. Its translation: CASSLTDRGTYGYTF.

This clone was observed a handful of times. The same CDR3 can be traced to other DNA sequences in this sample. CDR3 loop: CSVRTGSYEQYF. The CDR3 bases are TGCAGCGTGAGGACAGGGAGCTACGAGCAGTACTTC. V and J are TRBV29-1 and TRBJ2-7; 8 positions match TRBD1. The CDR3 spans 12 residues. Germline CDR1 reads SQVTM; CDR2 reads ANQGSEA. V lost 6 bases, J lost 3 bases, and 4 bases stayed unmatched.

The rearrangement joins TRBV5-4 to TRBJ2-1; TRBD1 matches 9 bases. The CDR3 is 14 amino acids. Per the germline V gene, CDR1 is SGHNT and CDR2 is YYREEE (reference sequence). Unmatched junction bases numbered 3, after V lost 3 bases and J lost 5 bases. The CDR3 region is CASSYDRGDNEQFF. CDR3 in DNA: TGTGCCAGCAGCTACGACAGGGGGGACAATGAGCAGTTCTTC.

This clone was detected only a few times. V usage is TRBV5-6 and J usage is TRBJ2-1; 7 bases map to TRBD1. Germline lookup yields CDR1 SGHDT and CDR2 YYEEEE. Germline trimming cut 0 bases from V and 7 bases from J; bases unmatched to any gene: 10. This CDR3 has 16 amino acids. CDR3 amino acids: CASSLDWQGDGNEQFF. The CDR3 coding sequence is TGTGCCAGCAGCTTGGATTGGCAGGGGGATGGTAATGAGCAGTTCTTC.

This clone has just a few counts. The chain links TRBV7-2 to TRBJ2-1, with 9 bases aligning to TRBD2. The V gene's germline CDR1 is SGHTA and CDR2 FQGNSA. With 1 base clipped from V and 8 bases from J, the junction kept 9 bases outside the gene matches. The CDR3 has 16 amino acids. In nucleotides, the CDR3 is TGTGCCAGCAGCTTAGAGGCCCTAGCGGGGAGCGATGAGCAGTTCTTC. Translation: CASSLEALAGSDEQFF.

CDR3 residues: CASSQGHETRGTQFF. CDR3 bases: TGCGCCAGCAGCCAAGGACACGAGACCAGGGGAACGCAGTTCTTC. The chain recombines TRBV4-1 with TRBJ2-1; tentative D call: TRBD1 (6 bases). The V gene's germline CDR1 is MGHRA and CDR2 YSYEKL. With 1 base removed from V and 12 bases from J, the gap between germline ends came to 19 bases. The CDR3 extends over 15 amino acids.

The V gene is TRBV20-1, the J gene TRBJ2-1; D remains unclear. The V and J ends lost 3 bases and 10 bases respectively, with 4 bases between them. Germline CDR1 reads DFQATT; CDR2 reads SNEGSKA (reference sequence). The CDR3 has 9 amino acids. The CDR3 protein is CSAREEQFF. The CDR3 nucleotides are TGCAGTGCTAGGGAGGAGCAGTTCTTC.

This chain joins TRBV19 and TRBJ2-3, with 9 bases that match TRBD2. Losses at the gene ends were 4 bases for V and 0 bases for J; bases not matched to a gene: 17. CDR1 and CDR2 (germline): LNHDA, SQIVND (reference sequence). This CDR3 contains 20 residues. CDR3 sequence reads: CASSTLGRRGGAGSTDTQYF. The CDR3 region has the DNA TGTGCCAGTAGTACGCTCGGGAGGCGCGGGGGGGCCGGGAGCACAGATACGCAGTATTTT.